This T cell receptor beta chain derives from a study of vaccination effects on CD4 cells after COVID-19. Details on this clone: The antigen is not known.

CD4+ T cells specific for antigen were expanded with viral peptide pools by the ViraFEST assay before sequencing. The culture ran for approximately 10 days, and then CD4+ T cells were isolated. SARS-CoV-2 infected the person between March and December 2020, as confirmed by PCR. Points from the study as a whole: Post-vaccine spike-reactive clones in convalescents were mainly new vaccine-induced clones.

Sequencing was performed with immunoSEQ multiplex PCR; in TCRdb, only in-frame clones are kept and a portion is missing. The data show 35,000 to 55,000 clones, with around 75% seen just once and 25% to 35% held by the top ten. This CDR3 region has 16 residues. V lost 0 bases and J lost 0, with 12 bases in between. In germline, CDR1 is SGHNT, CDR2 YYREEE (reference sequence). Sequenced here: CD4+ T cells from PBMCs cultured with a peptide pool, sampled before COVID-19 vaccination. The genes are TRBV5-4 and TRBJ2-5, with D unresolved. The source is a human donor who had a prior SARS-CoV-2 infection. The CDR3 region is CASSLVLAANQETQYF. CDR3 nucleotide sequence: TGTGCCAGCAGCTTGGTATTGGCGGCAAACCAAGAGACCCAGTACTTC.